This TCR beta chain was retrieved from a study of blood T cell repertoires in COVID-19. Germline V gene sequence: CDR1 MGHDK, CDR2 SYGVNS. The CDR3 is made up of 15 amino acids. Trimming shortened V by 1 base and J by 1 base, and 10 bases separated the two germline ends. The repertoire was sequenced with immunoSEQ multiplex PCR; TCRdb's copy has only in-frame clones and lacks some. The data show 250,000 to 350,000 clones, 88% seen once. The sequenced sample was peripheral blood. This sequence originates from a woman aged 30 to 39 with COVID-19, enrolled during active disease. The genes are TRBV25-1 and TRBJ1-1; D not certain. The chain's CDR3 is CASSESLGRNTEAFF. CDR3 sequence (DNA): TGTGCCAGCAGTGAATCTTTAGGGAGGAACACTGAAGCTTTCTTT.